This T cell receptor (beta chain) appears in the sequencing data of a study of Ad26.COV2.S vaccination and SARS-CoV-2 variants. Notes on the study in general: Total T cell responses, in the TCR breadth and depth analyses, may have been underestimated. Relative to placebo recipients, vaccine recipients exhibited elevated spike-specific TCR breadth.

Germline lookup yields CDR1 LGHDT and CDR2 YNNKEL (reference sequence). The V and J ends lost 4 bases and 5 bases respectively, with 20 bases between them. The CDR3 is 16 amino acids. Treatment given: 19 received Ad26.COV2.S at low or high dose, single or two shots; about 5 received placebo; per-sample allocation not given. Day 63 after the first vaccine or placebo injection was the time point for sampling. The donor's status was that of an adult aged 18-55 years in Boston. Using immunoSEQ multiplex PCR, the repertoire was profiled, and TCRdb retains in-frame clones only, with some absent. Of hundreds of thousands of clones listed, more than 80% are singletons. Notes on this clone: The antigen is not known.

The genes are TRBV3-1 (or the pseudogene TRBV3-2) and TRBJ2-5, with a weak D call TRBD1 (6 bases). The TCR sequence derives from a person aged 18-60 years who received the Ad26.COV2.S COVID-19 vaccine or a placebo. The sequenced sample was peripheral blood, obtained in a trial of Ad26.COV2.S vaccine versus placebo. Here the CDR3 reads CASSPGSQGYGETQYF. The CDR3 DNA sequence: TGTGCCAGCAGCCCAGGGTCCCAGGGGTATGGCGAGACCCAGTACTTC.